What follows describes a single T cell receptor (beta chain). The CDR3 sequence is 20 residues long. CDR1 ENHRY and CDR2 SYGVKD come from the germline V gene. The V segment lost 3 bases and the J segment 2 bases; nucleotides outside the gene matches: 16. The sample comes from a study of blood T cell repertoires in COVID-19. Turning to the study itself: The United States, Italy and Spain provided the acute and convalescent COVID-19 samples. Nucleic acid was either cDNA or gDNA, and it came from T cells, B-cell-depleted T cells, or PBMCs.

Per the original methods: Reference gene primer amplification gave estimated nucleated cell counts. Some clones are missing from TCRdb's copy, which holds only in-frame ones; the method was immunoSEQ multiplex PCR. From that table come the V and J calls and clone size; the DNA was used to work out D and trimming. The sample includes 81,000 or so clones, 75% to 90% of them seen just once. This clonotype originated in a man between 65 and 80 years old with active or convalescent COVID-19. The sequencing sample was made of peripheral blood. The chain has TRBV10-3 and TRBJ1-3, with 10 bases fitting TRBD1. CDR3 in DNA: TGTGCCATCAGTGAACCCGACGCTACCGGGACAGGGGCAGCTGGAAACACCATATATTTT. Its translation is CAISEPDATGTGAAGNTIYF.